This T cell receptor (beta chain) was sequenced in a study of shared clonotypes between healthy human individuals. Generated by immunoSEQ multiplex PCR, the TCRdb table keeps only in-frame clones and is missing some. The sample lists roughly 1,800,000 clones, approximately 94% occurring once. As defined, naive CD8 cells were CD45RO-negative and positively selected for CCR7, with terminally differentiated effector memory CD45RA+ cells excluded. The clonotype was recovered from a man younger than 35 in good health. The sequenced sample consisted of naive CD8+ T cells sorted from blood.

In DNA, the CDR3 is TGTGCCAGCAGTGTGTCACTAGCCAACTACGAGCAGTACTTC. Its translation is CASSVSLANYEQYF. The chain is built from TRBV2 and TRBJ2-7; D perhaps matches TRBD2 (6 bases). CDR3 length: 14 amino acids. The V gene's germline CDR1 is SNHLY and CDR2 FYNNEI. V lost 4 bases and J lost 3, with 13 bases in between.